The rows below give T cell receptor beta chains drawn from one sample of a study of blood T cells in healthy people across ages. TCRdb ran MiXCR on the 5' RACE reads and lists one entry per CDR3 protein. The sample includes approximately 800,000 distinct CDR3 sequences, 20% to 25% of them seen just once. The sample was also linked to a second study, of T cells of mothers and their children.

Sequenced: blood. The receptors here all came from a boy aged 5-17 years in good health. Each CDR3 is given with its conserved first and last residue. D genes are given only for firm matches. Rows give clone size only sometimes, using once, few, many, or a class for an expanded clone.

j_call: TRBJ2-5
d_call: TRBD1
v_call: TRBV29-1
clone_size: few
cdr3_aa: CSVEFLDRGALQTQYF
cdr3_nt: TGCAGCGTTGAATTTCTTGACAGGGGGGCTCTTCAGACCCAGTACTTC

j_call: TRBJ2-7
d_call: .
v_call: TRBV7-2
clone_size: .
cdr3_aa: CASSLLGDISHEQYF
cdr3_nt: TGTGCCAGCAGCTTACTAGGGGACATCAGCCACGAGCAGTACTTC

j_call: TRBJ1-1
d_call: .
v_call: TRBV2
clone_size: once
cdr3_aa: CASKTPSGTEAFF
cdr3_nt: TGTGCCAGCAAGACACCCTCCGGTACTGAAGCTTTCTTT

j_call: TRBJ2-1
d_call: .
v_call: TRBV15
clone_size: .
cdr3_aa: CATSSHLGEVGGPNEQFF
cdr3_nt: TGTGCCACCAGCAGCCACTTGGGGGAAGTTGGGGGACCCAATGAGCAGTTCTTC

j_call: TRBJ2-7
d_call: TRBD2
v_call: TRBV10-3
clone_size: few
cdr3_aa: CAIWDYYYEQYF
cdr3_nt: TGTGCCATCTGGGACTACTACTACGAGCAGTACTTC

j_call: TRBJ2-3
d_call: .
v_call: TRBV5-6
clone_size: .
cdr3_aa: CASSAGQSLSTDTQYF
cdr3_nt: TGTGCCAGCAGCGCGGGACAGTCTCTAAGCACAGATACGCAGTATTTT

j_call: TRBJ2-7
d_call: .
v_call: TRBV5-1
clone_size: .
cdr3_aa: CASSWVPSDSYEQYF
cdr3_nt: TGCGCCAGCAGCTGGGTACCCAGCGACTCCTACGAGCAGTACTTC

j_call: TRBJ2-3
d_call: .
v_call: TRBV28
clone_size: .
cdr3_aa: CASSSTYTSTDTQYF
cdr3_nt: TGTGCCAGCAGTTCGACATACACTAGCACAGATACGCAGTATTTT

j_call: TRBJ1-4
d_call: .
v_call: TRBV30
clone_size: .
cdr3_aa: CAWSPGTNEKLFF
cdr3_nt: TGTGCCTGGAGTCCCGGGACTAATGAAAAACTGTTTTTT

j_call: TRBJ2-1
d_call: .
v_call: TRBV2
clone_size: few
cdr3_aa: CASSLTLGDTQFF
cdr3_nt: TGTGCCAGCAGCCTCACGTTAGGGGACACTCAGTTCTTC

j_call: TRBJ2-1
d_call: .
v_call: TRBV29-1
clone_size: few
cdr3_aa: CSVEYKGLHEQFF
cdr3_nt: TGCAGCGTTGAATATAAAGGGCTTCATGAGCAGTTCTTC

j_call: TRBJ1-3
d_call: .
v_call: TRBV9
clone_size: .
cdr3_aa: CASSVEGTTGNTIYF
cdr3_nt: TGTGCCAGCAGCGTAGAGGGTACTACTGGAAACACCATATATTTT

j_call: TRBJ1-2
d_call: .
v_call: TRBV6-1
clone_size: few
cdr3_aa: CASSLEAGGPYGYTF
cdr3_nt: TGTGCCAGCAGCCTTGAAGCCGGGGGGCCCTATGGCTACACCTTC

j_call: TRBJ1-4
d_call: .
v_call: TRBV4-3
clone_size: .
cdr3_aa: CASSQVGQGHEKLFF
cdr3_nt: TGCGCCAGCAGCCAAGTAGGGCAGGGGCACGAAAAACTGTTTTTT

j_call: TRBJ1-4
d_call: TRBD1
v_call: TRBV2
clone_size: many
cdr3_aa: CASMGQGQTTNEKLFF
cdr3_nt: TGTGCCAGTATGGGACAGGGGCAAACAACTAATGAAAAACTGTTTTTT

j_call: TRBJ2-7
d_call: TRBD1
v_call: TRBV7-2
clone_size: many
cdr3_aa: CASSLGTVSYEQYF
cdr3_nt: TGCGCCAGCAGCTTGGGGACAGTTTCCTACGAGCAGTACTTC

j_call: TRBJ2-1
d_call: .
v_call: TRBV4-3
clone_size: .
cdr3_aa: CASSQGSYRYSYNEQFF
cdr3_nt: TGCGCCAGCAGCCAAGGATCCTACAGGTATTCCTACAATGAGCAGTTCTTC

j_call: TRBJ2-1
d_call: TRBD2
v_call: TRBV9
clone_size: .
cdr3_aa: CASSAGLEKQFF
cdr3_nt: TGTGCCAGCAGCGCCGGACTAGAAAAGCAGTTCTTC

j_call: TRBJ2-4
d_call: TRBD2
v_call: TRBV5-1
clone_size: .
cdr3_aa: CASSLGSGGGPRNIQYF
cdr3_nt: TGCGCCAGCAGCTTGGGGTCCGGGGGGGGTCCACGAAACATTCAGTACTTC

j_call: TRBJ2-1
d_call: TRBD2
v_call: TRBV5-5
clone_size: .
cdr3_aa: CASEILAGGFDEQFF
cdr3_nt: TGTGCCAGCGAAATACTAGCGGGGGGGTTCGATGAGCAGTTCTTC

j_call: TRBJ2-5
d_call: TRBD1
v_call: TRBV20-1
clone_size: few
cdr3_aa: CSASDRDQYF
cdr3_nt: TGCAGTGCTAGCGACAGGGACCAGTACTTC

j_call: TRBJ2-5
d_call: .
v_call: TRBV29-1
clone_size: few
cdr3_aa: CSVDVGGETQYF
cdr3_nt: TGCAGCGTTGATGTGGGGGGTGAGACCCAGTACTTC

j_call: TRBJ2-1
d_call: .
v_call: TRBV7-3
clone_size: .
cdr3_aa: CASSPSGGLNEQFF
cdr3_nt: TGTGCCAGCAGTCCCTCGGGGGGCTTAAATGAGCAGTTCTTC

j_call: TRBJ1-3
d_call: .
v_call: TRBV7-6
clone_size: few
cdr3_aa: CASSQKGGSGNTIYF
cdr3_nt: TGTGCCAGCAGCCAAAAAGGGGGATCTGGAAACACCATATATTTT

j_call: TRBJ1-1
d_call: .
v_call: TRBV20-1
clone_size: few
cdr3_aa: CSARDPGSTEAFF
cdr3_nt: TGCAGTGCTAGAGATCCGGGGAGCACTGAAGCTTTCTTT

j_call: TRBJ2-5
d_call: .
v_call: TRBV6-5
clone_size: .
cdr3_aa: CASSYWREGVETQYF
cdr3_nt: TGTGCCAGCAGTTATTGGCGAGAGGGTGTTGAGACCCAGTACTTC

j_call: TRBJ1-4
d_call: TRBD1
v_call: TRBV29-1
clone_size: .
cdr3_aa: CSVLTGGGGSEKLFF
cdr3_nt: TGCAGCGTTTTAACAGGGGGCGGGGGGAGTGAAAAACTGTTTTTT

j_call: TRBJ1-4
d_call: .
v_call: TRBV29-1
clone_size: .
cdr3_aa: CSVEERQAEVFEKLFF
cdr3_nt: TGCAGCGTTGAAGAAAGACAGGCGGAGGTTTTCGAAAAACTGTTTTTT

j_call: TRBJ2-2
d_call: .
v_call: TRBV2
clone_size: .
cdr3_aa: CASSLQGRPNTGELFF
cdr3_nt: TGTGCCAGCAGTTTGCAGGGACGCCCGAACACCGGGGAGCTGTTTTTT

j_call: TRBJ2-3
d_call: .
v_call: TRBV6-1
clone_size: few
cdr3_aa: CASSERGRLADTQYF
cdr3_nt: TGTGCCAGCAGTGAACGGGGAAGACTAGCAGATACGCAGTATTTT

j_call: TRBJ2-2
d_call: .
v_call: TRBV29-1
clone_size: .
cdr3_aa: CSAQDRPGVGELFF
cdr3_nt: TGCAGCGCGCAAGACCGACCCGGGGTCGGGGAGCTGTTTTTT

j_call: TRBJ2-5
d_call: .
v_call: TRBV7-2
clone_size: .
cdr3_aa: CASSSYRQETQYF
cdr3_nt: TGTGCCAGCAGCAGTTATAGACAAGAGACCCAGTACTTC

j_call: TRBJ1-4
d_call: .
v_call: TRBV20-1
clone_size: .
cdr3_aa: CSAIPGKRLFF
cdr3_nt: TGCAGTGCCATACCAGGAAAAAGACTGTTTTTT

j_call: TRBJ2-3
d_call: .
v_call: TRBV18
clone_size: few
cdr3_aa: CASSSAQSTDTQYF
cdr3_nt: TGTGCCAGCTCATCAGCACAGAGCACAGATACGCAGTATTTT

j_call: TRBJ2-1
d_call: TRBD2
v_call: TRBV13
clone_size: .
cdr3_aa: CASSLSWEGTYNEQFF
cdr3_nt: TGTGCCAGCAGCCTATCCTGGGAGGGAACCTACAATGAGCAGTTCTTC

j_call: TRBJ2-5
d_call: .
v_call: TRBV6-2/TRBV6-3
clone_size: once
cdr3_aa: CASSNFENDQTQYF
cdr3_nt: TGTGCCAGCAGTAACTTTGAGAATGACCAGACCCAGTACTTC

j_call: TRBJ2-5
d_call: .
v_call: TRBV5-1
clone_size: few
cdr3_aa: CASSRGQGEATQYF
cdr3_nt: TGCGCCAGCAGCAGAGGGCAGGGAGAGGCGACCCAGTACTTC

j_call: TRBJ2-1
d_call: .
v_call: TRBV11-2
clone_size: many
cdr3_aa: CASTPLNNEQFF
cdr3_nt: TGTGCCAGCACCCCCCTGAACAATGAGCAGTTCTTC

j_call: TRBJ2-4
d_call: .
v_call: TRBV5-1
clone_size: .
cdr3_aa: CASSLEGEVQYF
cdr3_nt: TGCGCCAGCAGCTTGGAGGGGGAAGTTCAGTACTTC

j_call: TRBJ1-1
d_call: .
v_call: TRBV6-2/TRBV6-3
clone_size: .
cdr3_aa: CASRRQLGTEAFF
cdr3_nt: TGTGCCAGCAGACGACAGCTGGGAACTGAAGCTTTCTTT

j_call: TRBJ2-5
d_call: .
v_call: TRBV11-1
clone_size: few
cdr3_aa: CASSLDQGLMTQYF
cdr3_nt: TGTGCCAGCAGCTTAGACCAGGGTCTTATGACCCAGTACTTC

j_call: TRBJ1-4
d_call: .
v_call: TRBV5-1
clone_size: .
cdr3_aa: CASSLEAENWEKLFF
cdr3_nt: TGCGCCAGCAGCTTGGAGGCGGAGAATTGGGAAAAACTGTTTTTT

j_call: TRBJ2-1
d_call: TRBD2
v_call: TRBV27
clone_size: .
cdr3_aa: CASSPWTSGTYNEQFF
cdr3_nt: TGTGCCAGCAGTCCCTGGACTAGCGGGACCTACAATGAGCAGTTCTTC

j_call: TRBJ2-1
d_call: TRBD1
v_call: TRBV20-1
clone_size: .
cdr3_aa: CSARRDIVQTGIWNEQFF
cdr3_nt: TGCAGTGCTAGACGGGACATTGTCCAGACAGGGATCTGGAATGAGCAGTTCTTC

j_call: TRBJ2-1
d_call: .
v_call: TRBV12-3/TRBV12-4
clone_size: .
cdr3_aa: CASSLGGYSNEQFF
cdr3_nt: TGTGCCAGCAGTTTAGGGGGGTATAGCAATGAGCAGTTCTTC

j_call: TRBJ1-3
d_call: .
v_call: TRBV7-2
clone_size: .
cdr3_aa: CASSLGGGKGAISGNTIYF
cdr3_nt: TGTGCCAGCAGCTTAGGCGGAGGGAAAGGGGCCATCTCTGGAAACACCATATATTTT

j_call: TRBJ1-5
d_call: .
v_call: TRBV28
clone_size: few
cdr3_aa: CASSLRGREEPQHF
cdr3_nt: TGTGCCAGCAGTTTGAGGGGGAGAGAGGAACCCCAGCATTTT

j_call: TRBJ2-7
d_call: TRBD1
v_call: TRBV15
clone_size: .
cdr3_aa: CATSRDQYRGITYEQYF
cdr3_nt: TGTGCCACCAGCAGAGATCAGTACAGGGGTATCACCTACGAGCAGTACTTC

j_call: TRBJ2-3
d_call: .
v_call: TRBV5-5
clone_size: .
cdr3_aa: CASSLTLGTDTQYF
cdr3_nt: TGTGCCAGCAGCTTGACGTTAGGGACAGATACGCAGTATTTT

j_call: TRBJ2-5
d_call: TRBD1
v_call: TRBV7-3
clone_size: few
cdr3_aa: CASSLRGGVETQYF
cdr3_nt: TGTGCCAGCAGCTTAAGAGGGGGCGTAGAGACCCAGTACTTC